This entry concerns a single T cell receptor (beta chain). The data belong to a study of blood T cell repertoires in COVID-19. Across the study: There were acute and convalescent COVID-19 samples, and they came from the United States, Italy and Spain. T cells, B-cell-depleted T cells, or PBMCs provided the cDNA or gDNA that served as material.

The germline gives CDR1 PRHDT, CDR2 FYEKMQ (reference sequence). With 4 bases clipped from V and 8 bases from J, the junction kept 4 bases outside the gene matches. The CDR3 runs 14 residues. Original handling: Estimation of nucleated cell counts relied on the amplification of reference gene primers. Produced via immunoSEQ multiplex PCR; TCRdb's table is partial and in-frame only. For V, J and clone size, that table is used; D and trimming come from the DNA. Of roughly 250,000 clones listed, 70% to 90% are singletons. The J gene is TRBJ1-6, the V gene TRBV13, with TRBD1 matching 8 bases. This sequence originates from a woman in her thirties or forties with acute or convalescent COVID-19. Specimen: peripheral blood. CDR3 nucleotides: TGTGCCAGCAGCTCCGGGACAGGATATTCACCCCTCCACTTT. This sequence encodes CASSSGTGYSPLHF.